This is a list of T cell receptor beta chains from one sample in a study of early T cells in non-severe SARS-CoV-2 infection. Using its own MiXCR run on the 5' RACE reads, TCRdb lists one record per CDR3 protein. The sample has 100,000 to 130,000 distinct CDR3 sequences; 9% to 14% are singletons. Specimen: whole blood. Source of these receptors: an adult who was a healthcare worker with PCR-confirmed SARS-CoV-2 infection or an uninfected control (not recorded which). Each CDR3 is given with its conserved first and last residue. Fields, in order: J gene, V gene, D gene, clone size, CDR3 length, CDR3 protein, CDR3 DNA. D genes are given only for firm matches. Size is omitted from some rows. Given values are once, few, many or a class for expanded clones.

TRBJ1-5,TRBV2,TRBD1,many,17,CASSIDRGRDSNQPQHF,TGTGCCAGCAGTATAGACAGGGGGAGAGATAGCAATCAGCCCCAGCATTTT
TRBJ2-5,TRBV11-2,-,many,18,CASALSLRDPSDGETQYF,TGTGCCAGCGCTTTATCCCTCCGGGACCCCTCCGACGGGGAGACCCAGTACTTC
TRBJ2-1,TRBV11-3,-,-,13,CASSWDSLGEQFF,TGTGCCAGCAGCTGGGACTCTTTGGGTGAGCAGTTCTTC
TRBJ1-5,TRBV12-5,TRBD1,many,15,CASGLQGAVRQPQHF,TGTGCTAGTGGTTTACAGGGGGCAGTGAGACAGCCCCAGCATTTT
TRBJ1-5,TRBV2,-,few,13,CASGQESNQPQHF,TGTGCCAGCGGCCAGGAAAGCAATCAGCCCCAGCATTTT
TRBJ1-2,TRBV7-2,-,many,16,CASSLFIFADDRGYTF,TGTGCCAGCAGCTTATTTATCTTCGCCGATGATAGGGGCTACACCTTC
TRBJ2-6,TRBV12-3/TRBV12-4,TRBD1,few,18,CASSLTTGVYSGANVLTF,TGTGCCAGCAGTTTAACGACAGGGGTCTACTCTGGGGCCAACGTCCTGACTTTC
TRBJ2-5,TRBV20-1,-,-,15,CSASLRVVSEETQYF,TGCAGTGCTAGTCTTCGGGTCGTGTCGGAAGAGACCCAGTACTTC
TRBJ2-7,TRBV4-2,-,-,15,CASSPAPGVSYEQYF,TGTGCCAGCAGCCCAGCTCCGGGGGTCTCCTACGAGCAGTACTTC
TRBJ2-1,TRBV3-1,TRBD2,few,16,CASSRIAGGAYNEQFF,TGTGCCAGCAGCCGGATAGCGGGAGGCGCCTACAATGAGCAGTTCTTC
TRBJ2-1,TRBV10-1,TRBD1,many,15,CASSARQGAYNEQFF,TGCGCCAGCAGTGCTCGACAGGGGGCCTACAATGAGCAGTTCTTC
TRBJ2-1,TRBV24-1,-,few,16,CATSATFGRAYNEQFF,TGTGCCACCAGTGCTACGTTTGGGAGAGCCTACAATGAGCAGTTCTTC
TRBJ2-1,TRBV12-3/TRBV12-4,-,-,13,CASSFGGYNEQFF,TGTGCCAGCAGTTTCGGGGGCTACAATGAGCAGTTCTTC
TRBJ2-1,TRBV2,-,many,16,CASSEGNARTYNEQFF,TGTGCCAGCAGTGAAGGTAATGCGCGGACCTACAATGAGCAGTTCTTC
TRBJ2-7,TRBV27,TRBD2,few,14,CASSRLSGGIWQYF,TGTGCCAGCAGCCGGCTGAGCGGGGGTATCTGGCAGTACTTC
TRBJ2-4,TRBV23-1,-,few,15,CASSPRGEAKNIQYF,TGCGCCAGCAGTCCCAGAGGGGAAGCCAAAAACATTCAGTACTTC
TRBJ2-7,TRBV5-4,-,many,14,CASSLKQGIYEQYF,TGTGCCAGCAGCTTGAAACAGGGCATCTACGAGCAGTACTTC
TRBJ2-2,TRBV5-6,TRBD1,-,15,CASSLQGSNTGELFF,TGTGCCAGCAGCTTACAGGGGTCGAACACCGGGGAGCTGTTTTTT
TRBJ1-1,TRBV7-8,-,-,13,CASSLGGPTEAFF,TGTGCCAGCAGCTTAGGGGGGCCCACTGAAGCTTTCTTT
TRBJ2-1,TRBV2,-,few,13,CASSVGALWEQFF,TGTGCCAGCTCGGTGGGGGCCCTCTGGGAGCAGTTCTTC
TRBJ2-7,TRBV18,-,-,13,CASSHDVANEQYF,TGTGCCAGCTCACACGACGTCGCGAACGAGCAGTACTTC
TRBJ2-1,TRBV12-3/TRBV12-4,TRBD2,-,14,CASSFGGRAFEQFF,TGTGCCAGCAGTTTCGGCGGGAGGGCCTTTGAGCAGTTCTTC
TRBJ2-2,TRBV29-1,-,few,12,CSVLQDTGELFF,TGCAGCGTTCTACAGGACACCGGGGAGCTGTTTTTT
TRBJ2-7,TRBV10-3,-,few,13,CAIRDPISYEQYF,TGTGCCATCAGGGACCCAATCTCCTACGAGCAGTACTTC
TRBJ2-6,TRBV6-5,-,-,17,CASSYSVRGSGANVLTF,TGTGCCAGCAGTTACTCAGTTCGGGGCTCTGGGGCCAACGTCCTGACTTTC
TRBJ1-4,TRBV2,-,once,14,CASRTGSLNEKLFF,TGTGCCAGCAGAACCGGGTCCTTGAATGAAAAACTGTTTTTT
TRBJ2-5,TRBV29-1,-,-,18,CSVDPTGRISFSQETQYF,TGCAGCGTTGATCCCACGGGACGGATCTCTTTCTCCCAAGAGACCCAGTACTTC
TRBJ2-7,TRBV2,TRBD2,-,13,CASSRTSESEQYF,TGTGCCAGCAGTCGGACTAGCGAGTCCGAGCAGTACTTC
TRBJ2-7,TRBV28,-,-,15,CASSFAVGGIYEQYF,TGTGCCAGCAGTTTTGCGGTTGGGGGGATCTACGAGCAGTACTTC
TRBJ2-3,TRBV5-5,-,few,11,CASSLVHTQYF,TGTGCCAGCAGCTTGGTACATACGCAGTATTTT
TRBJ1-4,TRBV5-1,-,many,16,CASSLDGPSLHQKLFF,TGCGCCAGCAGCTTGGACGGACCCTCCCTTCATCAAAAACTGTTTTTT
TRBJ1-5,TRBV12-5,-,few,14,CASGFRAVNQPQHF,TGTGCTAGTGGTTTCCGAGCAGTCAATCAGCCCCAGCATTTT
TRBJ1-1,TRBV7-9,-,few,15,CASSLGSLGGTEAFF,TGTGCCAGCAGCTTGGGGTCGTTAGGGGGCACTGAAGCTTTCTTT
TRBJ2-3,TRBV11-2,-,few,14,CASSIQGTADTQYF,TGTGCCAGCAGCATACAGGGTACCGCAGATACGCAGTATTTT
TRBJ2-1,TRBV5-4,-,many,16,CASSLSAGTSYNEQFF,TGTGCCAGCAGCTTGAGCGCAGGTACCTCCTACAATGAGCAGTTCTTC
TRBJ2-1,TRBV7-6,TRBD1,few,14,CASSLNRGDNEQFF,TGTGCCAGCAGCTTGAACAGGGGGGATAATGAGCAGTTCTTC
TRBJ2-1,TRBV5-1,-,many,17,CASSPRAWTANYNEQFF,TGCGCCAGCAGCCCCCGAGCTTGGACAGCGAATTACAATGAGCAGTTCTTC
TRBJ2-3,TRBV6-5,-,-,14,CASSYSISTDTQYF,TGTGCCAGCAGTTACTCGATTTCAACAGATACGCAGTATTTT
TRBJ1-2,TRBV9,TRBD1,many,15,CASSVGDSPNYGYTF,TGTGCCAGCAGCGTAGGGGACAGCCCTAACTATGGCTACACCTTC
TRBJ2-1,TRBV7-6,TRBD2,many,18,CASSLIPASGLAGNEQFF,TGTGCCAGCAGCTTAATTCCGGCTAGCGGGCTCGCCGGGAATGAGCAGTTCTTC
TRBJ1-5,TRBV27,-,-,14,CASSVYGPRQPQHF,TGTGCCAGCAGTGTATATGGCCCTCGTCAGCCCCAGCATTTT
TRBJ1-1,TRBV10-1,TRBD1,-,13,CASSERGPTEAFF,TGCGCCAGCAGCGAAAGGGGGCCCACTGAAGCTTTCTTT
TRBJ1-1,TRBV30,-,-,14,CAWSPNDVNTEAFF,TGTGCCTGGAGTCCCAATGATGTGAACACTGAAGCTTTCTTT
TRBJ1-1,TRBV3-1,-,-,16,CASSPARNPANTEAFF,TGTGCCAGCAGCCCTGCGAGAAATCCGGCGAACACTGAAGCTTTCTTT
TRBJ1-4,TRBV3-1,-,few,16,CASSQTSTATNEKLFF,TGTGCCAGCAGCCAAACCTCGACAGCAACTAATGAAAAACTGTTTTTT
TRBJ2-3,TRBV24-1,TRBD2,few,15,CATSVAAGGADTQYF,TGTGCCACCAGTGTAGCAGCGGGAGGAGCAGATACGCAGTATTTT
TRBJ1-5,TRBV24-1,-,many,12,CATSDLGQPQHF,TGTGCCACCAGTGACCTAGGGCAGCCCCAGCATTTT
TRBJ2-5,TRBV2,-,few,11,CASSPSETQYF,TGTGCCAGCAGCCCCTCGGAGACCCAGTACTTC
TRBJ2-1,TRBV20-1,TRBD2,many,16,CSARDVSGRTYNEQFF,TGCAGTGCTAGAGATGTGTCCGGGAGGACCTACAATGAGCAGTTCTTC